This TCR beta chain is from a study of shared clonotypes between healthy human individuals. Terminally differentiated effector memory CD45RA+ cells were excluded by CCR7 positive selection of CD45RO-negative cells. The table came from immunoSEQ multiplex PCR; TCRdb's copy has only in-frame clones and leaves some out. This table holds about 610,000 clones, approximately 96% found once. Whole-study findings and limits: Only a few donors were included, so the genetic and exposure-history diversity represented was limited. It was the non-shared clonotypes that had lower generation probabilities than clonotypes shared by all four donors.

V was shortened by 6 bases and J by 11 bases, with 22 bases between the two germline ends. The CDR3 contains 13 residues. Germline-derived CDR1 and CDR2 are SQVTM and ANQGSEA. To note about this clone: The target antigen is unknown.

The rearrangement joins TRBV29-1 to TRBJ1-1, with TRBD1 as a possible D gene (5 bases). The sample comprised naive CD8+ T cells sorted from blood. The TCR was taken from a woman in her thirties in good health. DNA for the CDR3: TGCAGCGTCAAAGACAGCTCCTTTTACGAGGCTTTCTTT. Protein sequence: CSVKDSSFYEAFF.